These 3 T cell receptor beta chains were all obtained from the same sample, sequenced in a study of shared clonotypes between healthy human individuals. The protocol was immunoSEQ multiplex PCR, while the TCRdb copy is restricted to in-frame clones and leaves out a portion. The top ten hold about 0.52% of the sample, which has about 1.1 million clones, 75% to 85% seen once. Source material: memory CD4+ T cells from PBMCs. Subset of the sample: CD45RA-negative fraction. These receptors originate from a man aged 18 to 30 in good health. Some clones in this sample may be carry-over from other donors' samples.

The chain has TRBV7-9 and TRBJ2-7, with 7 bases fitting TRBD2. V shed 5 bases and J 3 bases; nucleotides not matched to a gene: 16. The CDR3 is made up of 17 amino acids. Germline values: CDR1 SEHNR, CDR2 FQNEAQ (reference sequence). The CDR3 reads CASSLNRFSGKYYEQYF. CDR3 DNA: TGTGCCAGCAGCCTAAACCGTTTCAGCGGGAAGTACTACGAGCAGTACTTC.

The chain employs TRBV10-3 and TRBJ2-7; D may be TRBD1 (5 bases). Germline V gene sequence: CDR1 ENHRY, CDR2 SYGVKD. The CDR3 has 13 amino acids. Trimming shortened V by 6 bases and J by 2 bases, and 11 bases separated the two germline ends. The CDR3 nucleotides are TGTGCCATCAGGACAGAGCAGACCTACGAGCAGTACTTC. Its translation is CAIRTEQTYEQYF.

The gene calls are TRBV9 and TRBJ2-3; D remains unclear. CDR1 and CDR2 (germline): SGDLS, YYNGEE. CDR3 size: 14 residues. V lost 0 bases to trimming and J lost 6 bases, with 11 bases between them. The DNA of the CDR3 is TGTGCCAGCAGCGTAGCTCCACTCAAGGATACGCAGTATTTT. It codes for CASSVAPLKDTQYF.